These 17 T cell receptor beta chains share one sample of origin, sequenced in a study of cytomegalovirus exposure and HLA in healthy donors. Only in-frame clones appear in the TCRdb table, and some are missing; sequencing was by immunoSEQ multiplex PCR. The sample shows 70,000 to 80,000 clones, approximately 94% of them seen only once. Sequences were obtained from PBMCs. The source of these receptors is a woman aged 18-29 years in good health and CMV-seropositive.

The genes are TRBV9 and TRBJ2-2; unclear D gene. CDR1 is SGDLS, CDR2 YYNGEE, per germline. This CDR3 spans 13 amino acids. V lost 3 bases to trimming and J lost 7 bases, with 10 bases between them. As DNA, the CDR3 is TGTGCCAGCAGCGCCCCCATAGACGGGGAGCTGTTTTTT. This sequence encodes CASSAPIDGELFF.

CDR3 nucleotide sequence: TGCGCCAGCAGCGCGGGACAGTCGGGTGGGGCCAATATCTATGGCTACACCTTC. This encodes CASSAGQSGGANIYGYTF. The chain joins TRBV5-1 to TRBJ1-2; 7 bases match TRBD1. Losses at the gene ends were 4 bases for V and 4 bases for J; bases not matched to a gene: 19. The germline CDR1 and CDR2 sequences are SGHRS and YFSETQ. CDR3 length equals 18 residues. Filled out from reference TRBV5-1 and TRBJ1-2, the complete variable domain reads KAGVTQTPRYLIKTRGQQVTLSCSPISGHRSVSWYQQTPGQGLQFLFEYFSETQRNKGNFPGRFSGRQFSNSRSEMNVSTLELGDSALYLCASSAGQSGGANIYGYTFGSGTRLTVV.

The chain joins TRBV28 to TRBJ1-2; TRBD1 is a possible D gene (6 bases). The V and J ends lost 6 bases and 7 bases respectively, with 15 bases between them. The germline gives CDR1 MDHEN, CDR2 SYDVKM. This CDR3 contains 13 residues. CDR3 amino acids: CASRRRGRSGYTF. The CDR3 bases are TGTGCCAGCAGGCGCAGGGGCCGGTCTGGCTACACCTTC.

In DNA, the CDR3 is TGTGCCAGCCACACACACAGTAATGAAAAACTGTTTTTT. Its protein product is CASHTHSNEKLFF. V and J are TRBV7-2 and TRBJ1-4; D gene unclear. The V gene lost 8 bases and the J gene lost 4 bases, with 11 bases spanning the gap. Germline assignment: CDR1 SGHTA and CDR2 FQGNSA. The CDR3 has 13 residues.

The chain couples TRBV6-1 to TRBJ1-6; no reliable D call. Per the germline V gene, CDR1 is MNHNS and CDR2 is SASEGT. The CDR3 sequence is 15 residues long. The germline V and J ends were trimmed by 5 bases and 0 bases, with 8 bases remaining between them. CDR3 protein: CASSNTVSYNSPLHF. The CDR3 DNA reads as TGTGCCAGCAGTAACACAGTCTCCTATAATTCACCCCTCCACTTT.

V usage is TRBV4-1 and J usage is TRBJ2-3, with a tentative D call TRBD2 (5 bases). The length of the CDR3 is 14 residues. V lost 3 bases and J lost 6, with 13 bases in between. Germline V gene data show CDR1 as MGHRA and CDR2 as YSYEKL. CDR3 nucleotides: TGCGCCAGCAGCCACGAAGGGAGTGAGGATACGCAGTATTTT. As protein: CASSHEGSEDTQYF.

This clone was detected only once. The V gene is TRBV28, the J gene TRBJ1-1; D uncertain. This CDR3 has 14 amino acids. Trimming pared 7 bases from V and 4 bases from J, leaving 16 bases between. Germline V gives CDR1 MDHEN, CDR2 SYDVKM. The CDR3 protein is CASTPRRTVTEAFF. For the CDR3, the DNA is TGTGCCAGCACCCCTCGGAGAACTGTCACTGAAGCTTTCTTT.

The chain joins TRBV4-1 to TRBJ1-2; D is uncertain. Per the germline V gene, CDR1 is MGHRA and CDR2 is YSYEKL. The CDR3 is 13 residues long. V gave up 0 bases and J gave up 2 bases, with 4 bases separating them. The CDR3 is CASSQDRNYGYTF. In nucleotides, the CDR3 is TGCGCCAGCAGCCAAGACAGAAACTATGGCTACACCTTC.

V is TRBV5-1 and J is TRBJ2-5; 7 nucleotides line up with TRBD1. CDR3 size: 17 residues. Trimming at V came to 2 bases and at J to 5 bases, leaving 15 bases not matched to a gene. Germline V CDR1 and CDR2: SGHRS, YFSETQ. CDR3 DNA sequence: TGCGCCAGCAGCTTCCGGGACAGCTCATCCGGGGTGGAGACCCAGTACTTC. Translating it yields CASSFRDSSSGVETQYF.

V usage is TRBV6-5 and J usage is TRBJ1-6; TRBD1 matches at 7 bases. This CDR3 comprises 15 residues. Losses at the gene ends were 7 bases for V and 3 bases for J; bases not matched to a gene: 6. Germline CDR1 and CDR2: MNHEY and SVGAGI. CDR3 sequence (DNA): TGTGCCAGCACCGTGGGGGACAGCTATAATTCACCCCTCCACTTT. This sequence encodes CASTVGDSYNSPLHF.

A single count supports this clone. The V gene is TRBV7-6, the J gene TRBJ2-3; 10 bases are shared with TRBD1. The CDR3 spans 16 residues. Germline CDR1 is SGHVS and CDR2 is FNYEAQ. V lost 5 bases and J lost 0; bases outside the gene matches: 5. The CDR3 region has the DNA TGTGCCAGCAGCCAGGACAGGGGGGTCAGCACAGATACGCAGTATTTT. Protein product: CASSQDRGVSTDTQYF.

This chain joins TRBV4-1 and TRBJ1-2, with D perhaps matching TRBD1 (5 bases). Trimming removed 1 base at V and 1 base at J, with 10 bases between. Germline CDR1 is MGHRA and CDR2 is YSYEKL. There are 15 residues in the CDR3. The CDR3 bases are TGCGCCAGCAGCCAAGGCGCAGGGCTTAACTATGGCTACACCTTC. It codes for CASSQGAGLNYGYTF.

The V gene is TRBV6-4, the J gene TRBJ2-2; TRBD2 aligns across 8 bases. This CDR3 is 16 amino acids long. Looked up from germline, CDR1 is MRHNA and CDR2 is SNTAGT. Losses at the gene ends were 4 bases for V and 2 bases for J; bases not matched to a gene: 6. For the CDR3, the DNA is TGTGCCAGCAGTGCGTTTAGCGGGGCTAACACCGGGGAGCTGTTTTTT. Its protein product is CASSAFSGANTGELFF.

J is TRBJ2-1 and V is TRBV9, with TRBD1 identical over 11 bases. Germline CDR1 is SGDLS and CDR2 is YYNGEE. CDR3 size: 15 residues. Trimming cost V 4 bases and J 7 bases; bases outside gene matches: 7. The CDR3 coding sequence is TGTGCCAGCAGCCTCGGACAGGGGGCCGGGAATGAGCAGTTCTTC. As protein: CASSLGQGAGNEQFF.

The chain has TRBV7-2 and TRBJ1-2; TRBD1 aligns across 9 bases. J gave up 5 bases and V 5 bases, and 9 bases lay outside the gene matches. The CDR3 is made up of 15 amino acids. Per the germline V gene, CDR1 is SGHTA and CDR2 is FQGNSA. The CDR3 region has the DNA TGTGCCAGCAGCGAACGACAGGGGGGAAGATATGGCTACACCTTC. This gives the protein CASSERQGGRYGYTF.

The chain is built from TRBV28 and TRBJ2-1, with 9 bases aligning to TRBD1. The CDR3 sequence is 16 residues long. With V trimmed by 6 bases and J by 7 bases, 13 bases remained unmatched. Germline V CDR1 and CDR2: MDHEN, SYDVKM. The CDR3 spells CASSHPDRGVGNEQFF. DNA for the CDR3: TGTGCCAGCAGCCATCCTGACAGGGGGGTAGGGAATGAGCAGTTCTTC.

The V and J genes are TRBV19 and TRBJ1-5; unclear D gene. CDR3 length: 14 amino acids. Trimming cost V 10 bases and J 0 bases, with 13 bases left between them. Looked up from germline, CDR1 is LNHDA and CDR2 is SQIVND (reference sequence). CDR3 in DNA: TGTGCCACTCAGCGCGGATATAGCAATCAGCCCCAGCATTTT. Its translation: CATQRGYSNQPQHF.